The rows below give T cell receptor beta chains drawn from one sample of a study of cytomegalovirus exposure and HLA in healthy donors. Profiling relied on immunoSEQ multiplex PCR, and the TCRdb table lists in-frame clones only, not all of them. The sample has 170,000 or so clones; roughly 80% are singletons. The sequenced material came from PBMCs. The receptors were gathered from a male donor in good health and CMV-seropositive. Each CDR3 is given with its conserved first and last residue.

j_call v_call cdr3_aa
TRBJ1-4 TRBV7-2 CASSLQGATNEKLFF
TRBJ2-5 TRBV11-2 CASSNPIYPRTQYF
TRBJ2-5 TRBV6-1 CASSELGAQETQYF
TRBJ2-7 TRBV4-1 CASSRRRGLDYEQYF
- TRBV5-1 CASSLGGQSYEQYF
TRBJ2-1 TRBV23-1 CASSQPSGTYNEQFF
TRBJ1-2 TRBV19 CASSSDRRRGGYTF
TRBJ2-1 TRBV29-1 CSAGGLAGDEQFF
TRBJ2-7 TRBV19 CASSTGGGYEQYF
TRBJ1-1 TRBV5-6 CASTLPGNTEAFF
TRBJ2-5 TRBV7-2 CASSLAEGETQYF
TRBJ1-3 TRBV30 CAWRGTHGNTIYF
TRBJ1-1 TRBV7-9 CASSFGQGVNTEAFF
TRBJ2-1 TRBV5-1 CASNFGGGCFF
TRBJ2-7 TRBV30 CAWSLKGRVGEQYF